This T cell receptor (beta chain) was identified in a study of CD8+CD57+ T cells in acquired aplastic anemia. Regarding the study as a whole: Researchers report that 25 to 30 CD8+ CDR3 sequences appeared in both patients and controls.

Genomic DNA acted as the template from which TCR beta VDJ combination and CDR3 sequence profiling were carried out. One entry per CDR3 protein, called by TCRdb with MiXCR from the reads. The repertoire holds 150,000 to 200,000 distinct CDR3 sequences, under 75% seen once, with about 50% in the top ten. This clonotype is categorized as medium-sized (0.01 to 0.1%). Its antigen is not known. V lost 2 bases, J lost 8 bases, and 13 bases lay in between. Germline CDR1 is SNHLY and CDR2 is FYNNEI. There are 15 residues in the CDR3. The V and J genes are TRBV2 and TRBJ1-6; D uncertain. The receptor was isolated from a human donor in good health. Sequencing input: sorted CD4+, CD8+, or CD8+CD57+ T cells (not recorded which) from PBMCs. Here the CDR3 reads CASSERTTNYSPLHF. CDR3 in DNA: TGTGCCAGCAGTGAAAGGACCACGAACTATTCACCCCTCCACTTT. Full variable domain (outside the CDR3, taken from reference TRBV2 and TRBJ1-6): EPEVTQTPSHQVTQMGQEVILRCVPISNHLYFYWYRQILGQKVEFLVSFYNNEISEKSEIFDDQFSVERPDGSNFTLKIRSTKLEDSAMYFCASSERTTNYSPLHFGNGTRLTVT.